These T cell receptor beta chains were read from a single sample in a study of response to subunit inactivated influenza vaccine. TCRdb processed the RT-PCR reads anew with MiXCR; each CDR3 protein has one entry. Of some 200,000 distinct CDR3 sequences in the sample, approximately 12% were seen once. This sample was shared with a second study, whose subject was T cells expressing NK-cell markers.

Sequencing was performed on CD8+ T cells sorted from PBMCs, taken 11 to 12 days after vaccination. Receptor source: a man aged 45 to 65 who received an inactivated influenza vaccine. Both conserved end residues are part of each CDR3. A D gene is named only where the DNA matches it firmly. Not all rows give a size; the values are once, few, many and, for expanded clones, a class.

size | D | J | V | DNA | CDR3
NA | NA | TRBJ2-1 | TRBV12-5 | TGTGCTAGTGGTTTGGCCATGGGTGAGCAGTTCTTC | CASGLAMGEQFF
NA | TRBD1 | TRBJ1-5 | TRBV9 | TGTGCCAGCAGCGAGGGACAGAGCAATCAGCCCCAGCATTTT | CASSEGQSNQPQHF
few | NA | TRBJ2-3 | TRBV24-1 | TGTGCCACCCGTTGGGGCAGGGATACGCAGTATTTT | CATRWGRDTQYF
NA | TRBD2 | TRBJ2-1 | TRBV2 | TGTGCCAGCAGTGGGTTGCGGGAGCCTCACTCCTACAATGAGCAGTTCTTC | CASSGLREPHSYNEQFF
NA | TRBD2 | TRBJ2-1 | TRBV9 | TGTGCCAGCAGCCCACCCGAGCGGGAAGACAATGAGCAGTTCTTC | CASSPPEREDNEQFF
few | NA | TRBJ2-3 | TRBV15 | TGTGCCACCAACGAAATGTTACGCGCAGATACGCAGTATTTT | CATNEMLRADTQYF
few | NA | TRBJ2-5 | TRBV29-1 | TGCAGCGTTGGAGGTCTGGGTCAAGGGACCCAGTACTTC | CSVGGLGQGTQYF
many | NA | TRBJ2-5 | TRBV27 | TGTGCCAGCAGTTTATCGTGGAGATCAGAGACCCAGTACTTC | CASSLSWRSETQYF
NA | NA | TRBJ2-3 | TRBV4-2 | TGTGCCAGCAGTCTAGCCGGGGGATTGACAGATACGCAGTATTTT | CASSLAGGLTDTQYF
NA | NA | TRBJ1-1 | TRBV18 | TGTGCCAGCTCACCACCGCTGACCACTGAAGCTTTCTTT | CASSPPLTTEAFF
many | TRBD2 | TRBJ2-3 | TRBV7-3 | TGTGCCAGCAGCTTAGGAGGTAGCGGGAGGGTCGCAGATACGCAGTATTTT | CASSLGGSGRVADTQYF
NA | NA | TRBJ2-7 | TRBV7-9 | TGTGCCAGCAGCTCGCCGGGGGACGAGCAGTACTTC | CASSSPGDEQYF
many | TRBD1 | TRBJ1-2 | TRBV24-1 | TGTGCCACCAGTGATCTCCGACAGGGGTATGGCTACACCTTC | CATSDLRQGYGYTF
few | NA | TRBJ2-3 | TRBV29-1 | TGCAGCGTCGAGGTGGAGGCTGGCACAGATACGCAGTATTTT | CSVEVEAGTDTQYF
NA | TRBD1 | TRBJ2-5 | TRBV7-9 | TGTGCCAGCAGCTTTCCGGGACAGGGAGGGGGAGAGACCCAGTACTTC | CASSFPGQGGGETQYF
few | TRBD2 | TRBJ2-3 | TRBV6-2/TRBV6-3 | TGTGCCAGCAGTCCTTTCAACCTAGCGGGAGCTACAGATACGCAGTATTTT | CASSPFNLAGATDTQYF
few | TRBD1 | TRBJ2-1 | TRBV12-3/TRBV12-4 | TGTGCCAGTAAGGGGGCCGGTGAGCAGTTCTTC | CASKGAGEQFF
few | TRBD2 | TRBJ2-3 | TRBV10-3 | TGTGCCATCAGTGGGAGTGCGGGGGGCTACGGAGATACGCAGTATTTT | CAISGSAGGYGDTQYF
NA | NA | TRBJ2-7 | TRBV11-2 | TGTGCCAGCAGCTTAGTCCAGGGGATCCACTCTTACTCCTACGAGCAGTACTTC | CASSLVQGIHSYSYEQYF
few | TRBD2 | TRBJ2-5 | TRBV28 | TGTGCCAGCAGTCCTTATAGCGGGATCGATTTAGAGACCCAGTACTTC | CASSPYSGIDLETQYF
NA | NA | TRBJ2-7 | TRBV7-2 | TGTGCCAGCATCGAACACATCGGCGAGCAGTACTTC | CASIEHIGEQYF
few | TRBD2 | TRBJ2-1 | TRBV7-9 | TGTGCCAGCAGCTTAGTTTTGTCTAGCGGGTTCTACAATGAGCAGTTCTTC | CASSLVLSSGFYNEQFF
NA | NA | TRBJ2-7 | TRBV7-6 | TGTGCCAGCAGCCCAAAACAGGGTTTGGGTTTCGAGCAGTACTTC | CASSPKQGLGFEQYF
few | NA | TRBJ2-1 | TRBV5-1 | TGCGCCAGCAGCTTGGCCGTATGGAATGAGCAGTTCTTC | CASSLAVWNEQFF
few | TRBD2 | TRBJ2-7 | TRBV14 | TGTGCCAGCAGCCTAGCGGCGGGGGGCTTCTACGAGCAGTACTTC | CASSLAAGGFYEQYF
NA | NA | TRBJ2-2 | TRBV12-3/TRBV12-4 | TGTGCCAGCAGTGTCCGCCGGGGGGAGCTGTTTTTT | CASSVRRGELFF
once | NA | TRBJ2-7 | TRBV29-1 | TGCAGCGTTGGGGGGTGGACGGGGAGCTCCTACGAGCAGTACTTC | CSVGGWTGSSYEQYF
many | TRBD2 | TRBJ2-7 | TRBV6-5 | TGTGCCAGCAGTTACTCGGGGGGGAGGGAGCAGTACTTC | CASSYSGGREQYF
many | NA | TRBJ1-4 | TRBV7-9 | TGTGCCAGCAGCTTAGCCGGATGGAATGAAAAACTGTTTTTT | CASSLAGWNEKLFF
NA | TRBD1 | TRBJ1-2 | TRBV29-1 | TGCAGCGTTGAAGGGGGGACAGGAGGAGTTGGCTACACCTTC | CSVEGGTGGVGYTF
few | NA | TRBJ1-1 | TRBV10-3 | TGTGCCATCAGTGTGGGTAAGAACACTGAAGCTTTCTTT | CAISVGKNTEAFF
many | TRBD2 | TRBJ2-1 | TRBV4-2 | TGTGCCAGCAGCCCAGATAGCGGGAGGCATTACAATGAGCAGTTCTTC | CASSPDSGRHYNEQFF
many | NA | TRBJ2-3 | TRBV12-3/TRBV12-4 | TGTGCCAGCAGTTTCACGAAGGATACGCAGTATTTT | CASSFTKDTQYF
few | NA | TRBJ2-2 | TRBV4-1 | TGCGCCAGCAGCCAAGTGGGACGGCTTTTTGGCGGGGAGCTGTTTTTT | CASSQVGRLFGGELFF
many | NA | TRBJ2-5 | TRBV7-9 | TGTGCCAGCACCTTAGAAGGGCCCCAAGAGACCCAGTACTTC | CASTLEGPQETQYF
NA | TRBD2 | TRBJ2-1 | TRBV14 | TGTGCCAGCAGCCAAGAATTCAGCGGGAGTACCAATGAGCAGTTCTTC | CASSQEFSGSTNEQFF
NA | NA | TRBJ2-7 | TRBV15 | TGTGCCACCAGCAGAGTAAAGGAGGGTAACGAGCAGTACTTC | CATSRVKEGNEQYF
many | NA | TRBJ2-7 | TRBV7-6 | TGTGCCAGCAGCCCGAGGACAGCCTACGAGCAGTACTTC | CASSPRTAYEQYF
many | NA | TRBJ2-7 | TRBV4-3 | TGCGCCAGCAGCCAAGATCGGGGATTCTACGAGCAGTACTTC | CASSQDRGFYEQYF
few | TRBD2 | TRBJ2-2 | TRBV13 | TGTGCCAGCAGACCGACTAGCGCTTACACCGGGGAGCTGTTTTTT | CASRPTSAYTGELFF
NA | TRBD1 | TRBJ1-4 | TRBV4-3 | TGCGCCAGCAGCCAAGAACCAGTCGACAGGGATAAACTGTTTTTT | CASSQEPVDRDKLFF
many | TRBD2 | TRBJ2-7 | TRBV9 | TGTGCCAGCAGCGTAGGAGGCGGGAGGGCCTACGAGCAGTACTTC | CASSVGGGRAYEQYF
few | NA | TRBJ2-7 | TRBV12-3/TRBV12-4 | TGTGCCAGCCTTACGTCAGGGGCCCCCTACGAGCAGTACTTC | CASLTSGAPYEQYF
few | TRBD2 | TRBJ2-3 | TRBV27 | TGTGCCAGCAGTTTCCTACTATTGGGACTAGCGGGAATAGATACGCAGTATTTT | CASSFLLLGLAGIDTQYF
many | TRBD1 | TRBJ1-1 | TRBV6-6 | TGTGCCACCAGGACAGGGGGCTCTGAAGCTTTCTTT | CATRTGGSEAFF
few | NA | TRBJ1-1 | TRBV10-2 | TGCGCCAGCAGTGAGTCGGGGGGCGGTTCAACTGAAGCTTTCTTT | CASSESGGGSTEAFF
many | NA | TRBJ2-1 | TRBV2 | TGTGCCAGCAGTGCCCGGGACCACTACGGTGAGCAGTTCTTC | CASSARDHYGEQFF
NA | TRBD2 | TRBJ2-7 | TRBV19 | TGTGCCAGTAGTCTCGGGGGACTAGCGGGCTCCTACGAGCAGTACTTC | CASSLGGLAGSYEQYF
NA | NA | TRBJ1-1 | TRBV25-1 | TGTGCCAGCCAACAGGCTTTGAACACTGAAGCTTTCTTT | CASQQALNTEAFF
few | TRBD2 | TRBJ2-2 | TRBV5-6 | TGTGCCAGCAGCTTGGGTCTAGCGGTCAACACCGGGGAGCTGTTTTTT | CASSLGLAVNTGELFF
few | TRBD2 | TRBJ2-5 | TRBV9 | TGTGCCAGCAGCGTAGGGCTAGCGGGAGGGTATCAAGAGACCCAGTACTTC | CASSVGLAGGYQETQYF
NA | TRBD2 | TRBJ2-1 | TRBV4-3 | TGCGCCACCCGGGGGGGCCCGGGGAATGAGCAGTTCTTC | CATRGGPGNEQFF
few | TRBD2 | TRBJ2-1 | TRBV6-1 | TGTGCCAGCAGTCCGGGACTACCGCCCGTCGAGCAGTTCTTC | CASSPGLPPVEQFF
NA | TRBD2 | TRBJ2-3 | TRBV10-1 | TGCGCCAGCAGTGAGTTGAGCGGGACCCACACAGATACGCAGTATTTT | CASSELSGTHTDTQYF
few | NA | TRBJ1-1 | TRBV4-3 | TGCGCCAGCAGCCAAATCAAGGGGGATGAAGCTTTCTTT | CASSQIKGDEAFF
many | TRBD2 | TRBJ2-2 | TRBV12-3/TRBV12-4 | TGTGCCAGCACCTTGGGGACTAGCGACTCCGGGGAGCTGTTTTTT | CASTLGTSDSGELFF
NA | TRBD1 | TRBJ2-7 | TRBV28 | TGTGCCAGCAGTCCTGGACAGGGGTACTTTTACGAGCAGTACTTC | CASSPGQGYFYEQYF